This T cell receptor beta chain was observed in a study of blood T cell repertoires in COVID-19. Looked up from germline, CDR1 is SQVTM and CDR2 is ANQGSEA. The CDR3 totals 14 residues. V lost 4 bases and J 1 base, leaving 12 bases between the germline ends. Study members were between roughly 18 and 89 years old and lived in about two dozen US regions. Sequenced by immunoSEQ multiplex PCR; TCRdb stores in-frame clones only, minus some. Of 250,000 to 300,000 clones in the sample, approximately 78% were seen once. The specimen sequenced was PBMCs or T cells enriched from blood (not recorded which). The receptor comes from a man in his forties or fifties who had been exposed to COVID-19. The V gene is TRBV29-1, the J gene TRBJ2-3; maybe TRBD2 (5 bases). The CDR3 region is CSVADLSRTDTQYF. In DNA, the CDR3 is TGCAGCGTTGCGGACTTAAGCCGCACAGATACGCAGTATTTT.